The 16 T cell receptor beta chains listed next were all sequenced from one sample in a study of T cell responses to AZD1222 COVID-19 vaccine. Profiling relied on immunoSEQ multiplex PCR, and the TCRdb table lists in-frame clones only, not all of them. The sample lists around 89,000 clones; about 88% were seen once. Here the sequenced sample was peripheral blood, taken 28 days after the second AZD1222 dose. These TCRs come from an adult who received the AZD1222 COVID-19 vaccine.

The DNA of the CDR3 is TGTGCCAGCAGCCAACGGGGCAGTGGGGGAAACACCATATATTTT. Encoded protein: CASSQRGSGGNTIYF. The V and J genes are TRBV7-3 and TRBJ1-3; tentative D call: TRBD1 (5 bases). Germline-derived CDR1 and CDR2 are SGHTA and FQGTGA. V gave up 5 bases and J gave up 4 bases, with 15 bases separating them. This CDR3 has 15 residues.

The table lists this clone with a count of one. The chain has TRBV5-1 and TRBJ1-1; TRBD1 matches at 8 bases. After removal of 5 bases from V and 0 bases from J, the junction contained 9 bases not matched to a gene. The CDR3 is made up of 16 amino acids. The V gene's germline CDR1 is SGHRS and CDR2 YFSETQ. Here the CDR3 DNA reads TGCGCCAGCAGGATTGGACAGGGAGCTATGAACACTGAAGCTTTCTTT. This gives the protein CASRIGQGAMNTEAFF.

The CDR3: CASSVATSTDTQYF. The CDR3 DNA follows: TGCGCCAGCAGCGTGGCGACTAGCACAGATACGCAGTATTTT. V and J are TRBV5-1 and TRBJ2-3; no clear D gene. The CDR3 length is 14 residues. Germline V gene sequence: CDR1 SGHRS, CDR2 YFSETQ. V lost 4 bases and J lost 0, with 9 bases in between.

For this clone: Additional DNA sequences in this sample encode the identical CDR3. The rearrangement joins TRBV18 to TRBJ1-2; D is uncertain. This CDR3 is 13 amino acids long. Germline V gene lookup returns CDR1 KGHSH and CDR2 LQKENI. V was shortened by 2 bases and J by 0 bases, with 4 bases between the two germline ends. The chain's CDR3 is CASSPGPNYGYTF. CDR3 bases: TGTGCCAGCTCACCAGGGCCTAACTATGGCTACACCTTC.

The chain uses TRBV9 and TRBJ2-5; D may be TRBD1 (5 bases). The CDR3 loop spans 15 amino acids. Germline V lookup: CDR1 SGDLS, CDR2 YYNGEE. Trimming took 0 bases from V and 4 from J, leaving 13 bases between them. The CDR3: CASSVGQGVRETQYF. The CDR3 coding sequence is TGTGCCAGCAGCGTAGGCCAGGGTGTACGAGAGACCCAGTACTTC.

The chain combines TRBV29-1 with TRBJ1-1; perhaps TRBD1 as D (5 bases). V was cut by 4 bases and J by 4 bases, with 13 bases left in between. CDR1 is SQVTM, CDR2 ANQGSEA, per germline. This CDR3 comprises 13 residues. CDR3 loop: CSVVEGPGTEAFF. Here the CDR3 DNA reads TGCAGCGTTGTGGAGGGGCCGGGCACTGAAGCTTTCTTT.

The chain carries TRBV7-2 and TRBJ1-3, with TRBD1 matching 7 bases. The CDR3 has 14 amino acids. V shed 5 bases, J shed 3 bases, and the junction held 4 bases outside the gene matches. Germline V gene sequence: CDR1 SGHTA, CDR2 FQGNSA. The CDR3 loop reads CASSRTGVGNTIYF. DNA for the CDR3: TGTGCCAGCAGCCGTACAGGGGTTGGAAACACCATATATTTT. Together with reference TRBV7-2 and TRBJ1-3, the CDR3 gives the full variable domain: GAGVSQSPSNKVTEKGKDVELRCDPISGHTALYWYRQSLGQGLEFLIYFQGNSAPDKSGLPSDRFSAERTGGSVSTLTIQRTQQEDSAVYLCASSRTGVGNTIYFGEGSWLTVV.

V and J are TRBV19 and TRBJ2-2, with D tentatively TRBD1 (5 bases). V gave up 8 bases and J gave up 6 bases, with 16 bases separating them. The CDR3 loop spans 14 amino acids. Germline V gives CDR1 LNHDA, CDR2 SQIVND (reference sequence). CDR3 protein: CASGTGIRSGELFF. CDR3 DNA: TGTGCCAGTGGCACAGGTATTCGGTCCGGGGAGCTGTTTTTT. The full variable domain, completed using reference TRBV19 and TRBJ2-2, is DGGITQSPKYLFRKEGQNVTLSCEQNLNHDAMYWYRQDPGQGLRLIYYSQIVNDFQKGDIAEGYSVSREKKESFPLTVTSAQKNPTAFYLCASGTGIRSGELFFGEGSRLTVL.

The genes are TRBV19 and TRBJ2-1, with D possibly matching TRBD1 (5 bases). V dropped 1 base and J dropped 6 bases, with 10 bases sitting between them. Germline loops: CDR1 LNHDA, CDR2 SQIVND (reference sequence). The CDR3 is 14 amino acids. This chain's CDR3 is CASSIGTRVNEQFF. The CDR3, as DNA: TGTGCCAGTAGTATAGGTACCAGGGTCAATGAGCAGTTCTTC.

The chain carries TRBV5-6 and TRBJ2-2; no clear D. Germline V gene sequence: CDR1 SGHDT, CDR2 YYEEEE. V gave up 3 bases and J gave up 5 bases, with 8 bases separating them. This CDR3 is built from 13 residues. The CDR3 DNA follows: TGTGCCAGCAGCTATTCTGGGACCGGGGAGCTGTTTTTT. Protein sequence: CASSYSGTGELFF.

The rearrangement links TRBV10-1 to TRBJ1-5; D is ambiguous. The CDR3 sequence is 13 residues long. In germline, CDR1 is WNHNN, CDR2 SYGVQD (reference sequence). Trimming shortened V by 4 bases and J by 5 bases, and 9 bases separated the two germline ends. The CDR3 DNA sequence: TGCGCCAGCAGTGGGGGATGGGATCAGCCCCAGCATTTT. Amino acid sequence: CASSGGWDQPQHF.

The chain links TRBV7-9 to TRBJ2-7, with 9 bases aligning to TRBD1. The CDR3 extends over 15 amino acids. Unmatched junction bases numbered 11, after V lost 6 bases and J lost 5 bases. Looked up from germline, CDR1 is SEHNR and CDR2 is FQNEAQ (reference sequence). This CDR3 is CASRPVTGGPNEQYF. In nucleotides, the CDR3 is TGTGCCAGCAGACCCGTGACAGGGGGTCCCAACGAGCAGTACTTC.

The chain couples TRBV14 to TRBJ2-7; possible D gene TRBD2, 5 bases. With 3 bases removed from V and 6 bases from J, the gap between germline ends came to 15 bases. The germline V gene has CDR1 SGHDN and CDR2 FVKESK. This CDR3 region has 14 residues. The CDR3 bases are TGTGCCAGCAGCCACCCCCCGGGGAATGGCGAGCAGTACTTC. Encoded protein: CASSHPPGNGEQYF.

The J gene is TRBJ1-4, the V gene TRBV13; 9 bases are a match to TRBD1. The V gene's germline CDR1 is PRHDT and CDR2 FYEKMQ (reference sequence). Trimming took 8 bases from V and 6 from J; bases not matched to a gene: 4. The CDR3 sequence is 13 residues long. The CDR3 DNA is TGTGCCAGCGCCCGGGACAGGGATGAAAAACTGTTTTTT. This codes for CASARDRDEKLFF.

The rearrangement uses TRBV18 and TRBJ2-7; tentative D call: TRBD1 (6 bases). Germline assignment: CDR1 KGHSH and CDR2 LQKENI. Between the trimmed V and J ends, which lost 6 bases and 3 bases, there was a span of 15 bases. There are 14 residues in the CDR3. This CDR3 reads CASSQTGRVYEQYF. The CDR3 nucleotides read TGTGCCAGCTCGCAGACAGGCAGAGTCTACGAGCAGTACTTC.

About this clone itself: At the DNA level, this CDR3 is encoded by other sequences in the same sample as well. CDR3 sequence reads: CASSPGTGRTEAFF. Here the CDR3 DNA reads TGTGCCAGCTCACCCGGGACAGGGCGAACTGAAGCTTTCTTT. The chain uses TRBV18 and TRBJ1-1; 9 nucleotides match TRBD1. V was clipped by 3 bases and J by 5 bases; unmatched bases: 4. Germline-derived CDR1 and CDR2 are KGHSH and LQKENI. This CDR3 has 14 residues.